This T cell receptor (beta chain) is from a study of T cells in Graves' hyperthyroidism and ophthalmopathy (dated by TCRdb to about 2019). Turning to the overall study: Peripheral blood samples were taken at the time of initial diagnosis, prior to any treatment. A discovery cohort of roughly 100 patients, roughly 45 with Graves' ophthalmopathy and about 60 with stable Graves' hyperthyroidism, was used to find distinguishing TCR V-J signatures. Whether ophthalmopathy could be predicted prospectively was tested in an independent validation cohort made up of about 20 hyperthyroidism patients plus 17 patients who later progressed to ophthalmopathy. The approximately 97 discovery patients were randomly divided into training and test sets at a 7:3 ratio. The study also compared thyroid tissue and blood T-cell repertoires from about six Graves' hyperthyroidism patients. Once sampling was done, hyperthyroidism patients were given methimazole at a starting dose of 30 mg daily, whereas ophthalmopathy patients were given high-dose intravenous methylprednisolone. According to the paper, TCR Vbeta CDR3 sequencing was carried out on approximately 140 peripheral blood samples, which came from approximately 43 ophthalmopathy, about 75 hyperthyroidism and some 17 progressor patients.

Including the terminal cysteine and phenylalanine, the CDR3 comprises 13 residues. Only the CDR3 part of the read is kept: 39 bases, read in frame from the first base. Trimming takes 5 bases from V and 9 bases from J, and the germline ends sit 16 bases apart. This clonotype was observed at least ten times. It lacks a known antigen. No base quality values were provided; no much bigger clone lies one nucleotide off. Stable Graves' hyperthyroidism was defined as no progression to ophthalmopathy during 18 months of follow-up. Hyperthyroidism patients were newly diagnosed, with disease duration under 2 months, and aged 18 to 65 years. Patients with uncontrolled infections, other autoimmune diseases, pregnancy or lactation were excluded. Diagnoses were based on clinical symptoms, serum thyroxine and TRAb, thyroid ultrasound and orbital computed tomography. PBMCs were separated from under 12 ml of fresh peripheral blood using Ficoll-Paque density gradient centrifugation. Trizol reagent was used to extract total RNA, and RNA quality was then checked on an Agilent 2100 Bioanalyzer.

General findings and caveats noted by the study authors: A 13 V-J signature model separated ophthalmopathy from stable hyperthyroidism, with nearly 90% sensitivity and roughly 82% specificity in cross-validation and 80%/75% in testing. No statistical method was used to fix the sample size in advance, and group allocation was not hidden from the investigators. Blood samples also contained most of the expanded thyroid clonotypes (frequency above 0.001), which suggests that blood repertoires may reflect thyroid immune responses. In validation, the model predicted progression to ophthalmopathy with roughly 66% sensitivity and about 73% specificity, a median of about 6 months before onset.

TCR beta CDR3 regions were amplified from RNA transcripts. For the first round of RT-PCR on the TCR CDR3, the HTBI primer set was used together with the Qiagen OneStep RT-PCR kit. A second multiplex PCR round built the libraries, followed by size selection and purification. Libraries were sequenced paired-end with 100 bp reads on an Illumina HiSeq2000. On the study's bioinformatics: SOAPnuke was used to process the raw data, removing reads that contained adapters or uncalled bases, had a mean Phred below 15, or lacked an exact match to the constant primer or identifier. High-quality paired reads were merged with COPE v1.2.5, and unique nucleotide sequences were defined as clonotypes. MiTCR v1.1 was used to align clonotypes to the IMGT TRBV, TRBD and TRBJ reference segments. The analysis included only V-J combinations with a frequency above 0.0001, which together covered 98% to 99.2% of the repertoires. The TCS score was defined as the ratio of F50 (clonal expansion) to E x V (chaos), calculated using BLOSUM62-based TCRdist between CDR3 peptides within each V-J. Welch's t-statistics and random forest reduced 450 to 600 V-J features to around 14, which were used in a naive Bayes classifier (R e1071). The public sequencing data were trimmed at Q25 with fastp and processed into clonotypes with MiXCR by TCRdb, which kept only in-frame beta chains. Rows merge per CDR3 protein into single entries with the most common DNA and genes. The authors' filters were not applied to this entry. The sample contains 300,000 to 450,000 distinct CDR3 sequences, over 11% of them found a single time. The top ten hold 8% to 13% of the sample.

The V and J genes are TRBV12-3 or TRBV12-4 and TRBJ1-1; the D gene cannot be named for sure. Specimen: blood. The clonotype was recovered from a woman aged 55 to 70 with Graves' hyperthyroidism. Here the CDR3 is given as CASSPTGRVKAFF. DNA sequence: TGTGCCAGCAGTCCAACGGGTAGGGTTAAAGCTTTCTTT.